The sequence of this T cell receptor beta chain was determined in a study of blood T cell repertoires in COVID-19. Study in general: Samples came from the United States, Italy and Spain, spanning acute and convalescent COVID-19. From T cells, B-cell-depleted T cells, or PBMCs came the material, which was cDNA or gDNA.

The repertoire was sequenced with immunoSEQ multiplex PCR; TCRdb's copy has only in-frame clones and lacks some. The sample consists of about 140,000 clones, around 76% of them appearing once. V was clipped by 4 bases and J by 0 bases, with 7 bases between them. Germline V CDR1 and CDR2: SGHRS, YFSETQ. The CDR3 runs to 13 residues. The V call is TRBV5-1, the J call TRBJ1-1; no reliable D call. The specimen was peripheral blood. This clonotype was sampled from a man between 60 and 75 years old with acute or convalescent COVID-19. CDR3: CASSQRVNTEAFF. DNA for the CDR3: TGCGCCAGCAGCCAGAGGGTGAACACTGAAGCTTTCTTT. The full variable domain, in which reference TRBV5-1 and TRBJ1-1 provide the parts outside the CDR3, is KAGVTQTPRYLIKTRGQQVTLSCSPISGHRSVSWYQQTPGQGLQFLFEYFSETQRNKGNFPGRFSGRQFSNSRSEMNVSTLELGDSALYLCASSQRVNTEAFFGQGTRLTVV.